This record looks at one T cell receptor (beta chain) sequence and its context. No antigen is known for it. One base away there is no much larger clone; base qualities are not given. This sample is part of a study of shared clonotypes between healthy human individuals (dated by TCRdb to between 2020 and 2021). The study in broad terms: A couple of women and three men aged 18 to 49 years were included in the cohort. Each donor's leukapheresis produced roughly between roughly 0.85 and 10 billion PBMCs. For each donor, three plates each were used for CD4 naive and CD4 memory, two plates were used for CD8 naive, and one plate was used for CD8 memory. To estimate repertoire size and how much clonotypes are shared between individuals, the study performed deep sequencing of blood TCR repertoires from roughly five healthy adults. Libraries were prepared and TCR repertoires were sequenced by different laboratories using diverse techniques, in order to increase sequencing depth and limit assay-specific biases.

The research as a whole found: Naive subsets generally had larger estimated clonotype richness than memory subsets did. Pairwise subsampling led to the expectation that sequencing depth would affect the degree of clonotype sharing among donors. Compared with non-shared clonotypes, clonotypes shared by all four sorted-subset donors had higher generation probabilities. Because the study included only a small number of donors, the genetic and exposure-history diversity represented was limited. Incomplete sequencing was indicated by rarefaction of sorted-subset datasets, despite the large sequencing depth. Sampling was restricted to blood, and TCR repertoires in tissue are likely to differ from TCR repertoires in blood. Across several donors, roughly 5.4% of naive CD4, over 3% of naive CD8, about 2.3% of memory CD4, and approximately 0.42% of memory CD8 clonotypes were shared.

Using the deep immunoSEQ assay, TCR CDR3 regions were amplified from genomic DNA by multiplex PCR. For each cell subset, the extracted genomic DNA was distributed evenly across all wells of several immunoSEQ 96-well plates, and each plate served as one replicate. Each replicate PCR for sorted subsets received roughly 0.2 ug genomic DNA, equal to roughly 29,000 T cell genomes. Purified libraries were measured with a Qubit 3.0 fluorometer, size-checked on a Bioanalyzer 2100, and measured again with the KAPA Library Quantification kit. Every immunoSEQ 96-well plate was sequenced on a separate single-read 150-cycle Illumina NextSeq 550 flow cell. Turning to the authors' computational methods: Because the immunoSEQ output included only junctional sequences and no quality scores, the filtering could not be the same as the filtering used for full-length reads. Sequences were annotated with PyIR, a Python wrapper for IgBLAST v1.9, using IMGT germline references to assign V/J genes and CDR3. Any read was removed if the V/J assignment was weak (E-value above 1e-6), the CDR3 was missing, or the read contained stop codons, out-of-frame junctions, or ambiguous translated residues. V3J clonotypes were defined as sequences sharing the same inferred V gene, J gene, and CDR3 amino acid sequence. To compute the percentage overlap between repertoires, the number of shared unique clonotypes was divided by the size of the smaller repertoire. Repertoire richness was assessed with RTK rarefaction, the Chao1 estimator, and Recon v2.1 estimates of unobserved clonotypes. OLGA was used to compute generation probabilities for all TCRbeta clonotypes that the gDNA method yielded from several donors. Imported from immuneACCESS, the table was reduced by TCRdb to in-frame sequences with V and J called. These copies leave out some clones; in studies compared against another copy, an unresolved V gene accounts for under half, and the cause of the remainder is not known. The V and J calls and clone size were taken over from that table, and D and trimming were inferred from the DNA. The sample records hundreds of thousands of clones, roughly 97% of which are singletons. The ten largest clones represent 0.057% of the sample.

Donors were healthy HIV-negative adults with no recently reported acute infections or vaccinations. Every donor was a Caucasian adult living in Nashville, Tennessee, USA. CD4+ T cells were enriched by magnetic negative selection, after which naive cells were positively selected on CD45RA and the negative fraction was taken as the memory subset. After blood collection by leukapheresis, PBMCs were isolated using Ficoll-Histopaque density gradient centrifugation and then cryopreserved in the vapor phase of liquid nitrogen. Purity and quantity of every magnetically sorted T cell population were checked by analytical flow cytometry. From each sorted fraction, genomic DNA was isolated and quantified by UV absorbance on a Nanodrop 2000c. According to the germline V gene, CDR1 reads SGHRS and CDR2 reads YFSETQ. From its cysteine to its phenylalanine, the CDR3 spans 18 amino acids. The sequence is cut down to CDR3 DNA, 54 bases in frame from base 1. V gives up 1 base and J gives up 11 bases, and the segment between their germline ends measures 30 bases.

This sequence originates from a woman aged 25 to 45 in good health. Sequenced sample: naive CD4+ T cells sorted from blood. The sample's cell subset or site label is to be understood as: CD45RA+ positively selected. The rearranged segments are TRBV5-1 and TRBJ2-5; possibly the D gene is TRBD2, per 5 matching bases. The CDR3 protein: CASSLSATTRAPGREQYF. The nucleotide sequence is given as TGCGCCAGCAGCTTGTCCGCAACAACGCGCGCCCCCGGAAGGGAGCAGTACTTC.